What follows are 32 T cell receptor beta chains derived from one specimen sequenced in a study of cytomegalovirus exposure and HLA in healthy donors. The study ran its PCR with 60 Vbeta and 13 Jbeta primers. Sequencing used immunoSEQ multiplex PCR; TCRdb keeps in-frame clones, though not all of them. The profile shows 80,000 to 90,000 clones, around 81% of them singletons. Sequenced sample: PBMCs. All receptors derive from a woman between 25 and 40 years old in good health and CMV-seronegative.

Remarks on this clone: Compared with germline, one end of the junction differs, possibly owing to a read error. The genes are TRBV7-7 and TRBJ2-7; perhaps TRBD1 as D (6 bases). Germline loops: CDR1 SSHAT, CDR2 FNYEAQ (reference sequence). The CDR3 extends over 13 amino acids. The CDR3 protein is CASSLSYRDEQYF. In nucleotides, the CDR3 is TGTGCTAGCAGCTTATCGTACAGGGACGAGCAGTACTTC.

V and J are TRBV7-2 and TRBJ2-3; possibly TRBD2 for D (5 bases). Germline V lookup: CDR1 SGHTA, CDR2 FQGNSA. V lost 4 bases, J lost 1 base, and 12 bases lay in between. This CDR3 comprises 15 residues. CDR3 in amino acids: CASSSLAVRTDTQYF. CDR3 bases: TGTGCCAGCAGCTCGCTAGCCGTACGCACAGATACGCAGTATTTT.

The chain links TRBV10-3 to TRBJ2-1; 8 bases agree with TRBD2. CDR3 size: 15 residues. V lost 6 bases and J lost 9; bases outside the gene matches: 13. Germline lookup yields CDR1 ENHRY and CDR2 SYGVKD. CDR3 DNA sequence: TGTGCCATCAGCGCACCGGGACTAGATGGCGGTGAGCAGTTCTTC. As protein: CAISAPGLDGGEQFF.

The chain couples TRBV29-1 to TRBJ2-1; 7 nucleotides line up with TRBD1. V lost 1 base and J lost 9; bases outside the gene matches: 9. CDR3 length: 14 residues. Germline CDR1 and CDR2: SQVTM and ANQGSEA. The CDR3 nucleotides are TGCAGCGTTGAAGGCAGGGGGAAGGCTGGTGAGCAGTTCTTC. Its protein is CSVEGRGKAGEQFF.

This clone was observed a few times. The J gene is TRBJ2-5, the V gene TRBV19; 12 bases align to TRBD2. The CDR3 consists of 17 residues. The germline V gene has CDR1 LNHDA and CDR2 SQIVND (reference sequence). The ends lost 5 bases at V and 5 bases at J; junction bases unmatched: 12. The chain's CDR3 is CASSELTSGRPGETQYF. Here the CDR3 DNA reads TGTGCCAGTAGTGAACTGACTAGCGGGAGACCCGGGGAGACCCAGTACTTC.

CDR3 coding DNA: TGTGCCAGCAGTTCCCCGATTGTGAGTGGAAACACCATATATTTT. Translated, it gives CASSSPIVSGNTIYF. This rearrangement joins TRBV6-5 to TRBJ1-3; D not certain. Germline V gene sequence: CDR1 MNHEY, CDR2 SVGAGI. This CDR3 comprises 15 residues. Trimming left V 4 bases short and J 3 bases short, with 13 bases between.

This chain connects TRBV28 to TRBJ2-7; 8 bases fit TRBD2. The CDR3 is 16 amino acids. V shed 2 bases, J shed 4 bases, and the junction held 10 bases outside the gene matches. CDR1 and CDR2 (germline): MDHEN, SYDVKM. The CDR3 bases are TGTGCCAGCAGTTTACGGGGTAGCGGGATCCGTTACGAGCAGTACTTC. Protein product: CASSLRGSGIRYEQYF.

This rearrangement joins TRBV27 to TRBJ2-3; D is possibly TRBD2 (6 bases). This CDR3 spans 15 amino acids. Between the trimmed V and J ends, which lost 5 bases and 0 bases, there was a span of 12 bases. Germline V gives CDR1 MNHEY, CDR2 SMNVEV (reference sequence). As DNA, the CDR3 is TGTGCCAGCAGTATAAGACTAGGTAGCACAGATACGCAGTATTTT. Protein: CASSIRLGSTDTQYF.

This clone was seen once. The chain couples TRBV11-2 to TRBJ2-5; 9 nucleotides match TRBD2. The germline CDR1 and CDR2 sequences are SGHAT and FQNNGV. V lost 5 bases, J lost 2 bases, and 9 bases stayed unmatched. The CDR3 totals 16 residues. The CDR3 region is CASSPPGGRAQETQYF. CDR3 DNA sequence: TGTGCCAGCAGCCCGCCGGGCGGGAGGGCTCAAGAGACCCAGTACTTC.

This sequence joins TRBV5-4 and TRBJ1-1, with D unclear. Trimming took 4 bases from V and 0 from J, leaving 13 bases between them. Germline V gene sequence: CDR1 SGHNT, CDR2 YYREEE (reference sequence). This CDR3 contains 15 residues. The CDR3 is CASSAQTGMNTEAFF. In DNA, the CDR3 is TGTGCCAGCAGCGCGCAGACGGGGATGAACACTGAAGCTTTCTTT.

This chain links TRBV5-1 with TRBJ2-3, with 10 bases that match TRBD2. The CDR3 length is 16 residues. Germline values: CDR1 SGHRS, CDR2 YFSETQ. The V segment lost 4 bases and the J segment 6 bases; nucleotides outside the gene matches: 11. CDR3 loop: CASSKTIAGGSDTQYF. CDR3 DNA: TGCGCCAGCAGCAAAACGATAGCGGGAGGCTCTGATACGCAGTATTTT.

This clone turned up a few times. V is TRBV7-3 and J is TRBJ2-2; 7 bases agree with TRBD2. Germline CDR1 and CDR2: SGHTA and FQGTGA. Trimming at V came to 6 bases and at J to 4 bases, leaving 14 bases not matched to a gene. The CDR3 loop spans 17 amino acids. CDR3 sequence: CASSRRKAGSPTGELFF. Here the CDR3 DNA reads TGTGCCAGCAGTCGACGTAAAGCGGGGTCGCCCACCGGGGAGCTGTTTTTT.

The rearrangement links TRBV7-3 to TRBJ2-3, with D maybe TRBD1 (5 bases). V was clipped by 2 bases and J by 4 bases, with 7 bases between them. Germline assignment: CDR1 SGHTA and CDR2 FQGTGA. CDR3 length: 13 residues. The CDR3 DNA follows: TGTGCCAGCAGCTTAGACAGATCAGATACGCAGTATTTT. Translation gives CASSLDRSDTQYF.

The CDR3 sequence is CASSITSTDTQYF. DNA of the CDR3: TGTGCCAGCAGCATAACTAGCACAGATACGCAGTATTTT. V and J are TRBV7-8 and TRBJ2-3; unclear D gene. Between the trimmed V and J ends, which lost 5 bases and 0 bases, there was a span of 6 bases. This CDR3 is built from 13 residues. Per the germline V gene, CDR1 is SGHVS and CDR2 is FQNEAQ.

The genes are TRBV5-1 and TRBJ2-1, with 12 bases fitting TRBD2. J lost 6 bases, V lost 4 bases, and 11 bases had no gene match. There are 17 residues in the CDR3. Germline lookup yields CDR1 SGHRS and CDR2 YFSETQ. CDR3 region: CASSATLAGGPRNEQFF. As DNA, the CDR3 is TGCGCCAGCAGCGCGACCCTAGCGGGAGGGCCTCGCAATGAGCAGTTCTTC.

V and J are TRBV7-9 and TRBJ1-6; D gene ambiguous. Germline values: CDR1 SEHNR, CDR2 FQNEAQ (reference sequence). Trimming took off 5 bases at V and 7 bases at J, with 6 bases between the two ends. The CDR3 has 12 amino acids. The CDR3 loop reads CASSAGNSPLHF. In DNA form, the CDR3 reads TGTGCCAGCAGCGCCGGGAATTCACCCCTCCACTTT.

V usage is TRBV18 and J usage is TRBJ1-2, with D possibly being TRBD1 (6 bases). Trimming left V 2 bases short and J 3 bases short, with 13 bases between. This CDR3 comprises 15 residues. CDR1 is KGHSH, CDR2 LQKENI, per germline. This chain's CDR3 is CASSPSAGADYGYTF. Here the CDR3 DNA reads TGTGCCAGCTCACCATCGGCAGGGGCGGACTATGGCTACACCTTC. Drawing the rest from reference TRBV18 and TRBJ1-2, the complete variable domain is NAGVMQNPRHLVRRRGQEARLRCSPMKGHSHVYWYRQLPEEGLKFMVYLQKENIIDESGMPKERFSAEFPKEGPSILRIQQVVRGDSAAYFCASSPSAGADYGYTFGSGTRLTVV.

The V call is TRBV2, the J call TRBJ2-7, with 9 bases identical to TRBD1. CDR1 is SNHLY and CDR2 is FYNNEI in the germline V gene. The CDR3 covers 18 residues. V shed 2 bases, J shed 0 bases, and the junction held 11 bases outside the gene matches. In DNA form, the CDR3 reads TGTGCCAGCAGTGAATGGACAGGGGAGTGGGGTTTCTCCTACGAGCAGTACTTC. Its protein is CASSEWTGEWGFSYEQYF.

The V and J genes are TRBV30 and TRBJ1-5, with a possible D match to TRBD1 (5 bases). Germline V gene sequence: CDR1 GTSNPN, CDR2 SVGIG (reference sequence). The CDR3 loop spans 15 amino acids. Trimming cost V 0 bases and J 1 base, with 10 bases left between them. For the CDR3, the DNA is TGTGCCTGGAGTGTACGGTCAGGGAGCAATCAGCCCCAGCATTTT. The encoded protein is CAWSVRSGSNQPQHF.

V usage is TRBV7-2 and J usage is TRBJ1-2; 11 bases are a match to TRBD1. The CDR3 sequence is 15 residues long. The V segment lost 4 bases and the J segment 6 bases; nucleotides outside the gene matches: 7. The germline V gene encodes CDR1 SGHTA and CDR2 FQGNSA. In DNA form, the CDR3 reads TGTGCCAGCAGCTCCCGGACAGGGGGCTCAAATGGCTACACCTTC. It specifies CASSSRTGGSNGYTF.

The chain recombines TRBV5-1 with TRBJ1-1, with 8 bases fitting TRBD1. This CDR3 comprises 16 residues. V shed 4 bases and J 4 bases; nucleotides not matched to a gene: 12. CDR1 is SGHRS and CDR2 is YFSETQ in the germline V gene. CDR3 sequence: CASSLYGVTGGTEAFF. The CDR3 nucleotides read TGCGCCAGCAGCCTCTATGGAGTTACAGGGGGCACTGAAGCTTTCTTT.

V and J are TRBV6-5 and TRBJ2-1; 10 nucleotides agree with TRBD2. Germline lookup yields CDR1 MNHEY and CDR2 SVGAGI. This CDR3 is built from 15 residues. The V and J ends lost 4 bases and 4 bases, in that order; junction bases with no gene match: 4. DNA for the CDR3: TGTGCCAGCAGTTCCATAGCGGGAGGTTACAATGAGCAGTTCTTC. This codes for CASSSIAGGYNEQFF.

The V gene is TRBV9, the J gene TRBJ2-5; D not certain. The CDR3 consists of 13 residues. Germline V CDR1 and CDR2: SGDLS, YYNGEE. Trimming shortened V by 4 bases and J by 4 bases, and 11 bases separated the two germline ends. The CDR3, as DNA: TGTGCCAGCAGCCCCCCCCGAGGAGAGACCCAGTACTTC. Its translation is CASSPPRGETQYF.

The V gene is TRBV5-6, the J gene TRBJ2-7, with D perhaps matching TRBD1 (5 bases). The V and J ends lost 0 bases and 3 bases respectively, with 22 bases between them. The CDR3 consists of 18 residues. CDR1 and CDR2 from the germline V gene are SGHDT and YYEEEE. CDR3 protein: CASSLGQHGWTLNYEQYF. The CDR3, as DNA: TGTGCCAGCAGCTTGGGTCAACACGGTTGGACACTCAACTACGAGCAGTACTTC.

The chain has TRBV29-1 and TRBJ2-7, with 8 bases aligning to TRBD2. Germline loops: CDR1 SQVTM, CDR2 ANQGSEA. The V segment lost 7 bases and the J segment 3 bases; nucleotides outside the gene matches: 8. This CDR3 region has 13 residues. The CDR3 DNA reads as TGCAGCGCCCTTCAAACTAGCGGCTACGAGCAGTACTTC. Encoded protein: CSALQTSGYEQYF.

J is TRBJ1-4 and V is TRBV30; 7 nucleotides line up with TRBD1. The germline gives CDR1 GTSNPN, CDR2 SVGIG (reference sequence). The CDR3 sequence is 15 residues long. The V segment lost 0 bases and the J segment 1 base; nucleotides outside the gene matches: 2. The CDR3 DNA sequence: TGTGCCTGGAGTGTAGGGGGCAGAACTAATGAAAAACTGTTTTTT. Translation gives CAWSVGGRTNEKLFF.

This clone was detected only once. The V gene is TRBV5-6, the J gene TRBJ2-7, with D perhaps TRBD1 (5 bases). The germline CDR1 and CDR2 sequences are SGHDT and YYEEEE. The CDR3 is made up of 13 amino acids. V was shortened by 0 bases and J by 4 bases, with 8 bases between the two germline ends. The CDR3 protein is CASSLGGWYEQYF. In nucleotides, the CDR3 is TGTGCCAGCAGCTTGGGGGGCTGGTACGAGCAGTACTTC.

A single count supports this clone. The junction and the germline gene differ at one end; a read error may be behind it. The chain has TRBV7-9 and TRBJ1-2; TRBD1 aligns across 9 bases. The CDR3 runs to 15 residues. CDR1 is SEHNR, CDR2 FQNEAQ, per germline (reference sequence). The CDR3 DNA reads TGTGCCAGCACCTTAATAGGGACAGGGCTTCGGGGCTACACCTTC. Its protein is CASTLIGTGLRGYTF.

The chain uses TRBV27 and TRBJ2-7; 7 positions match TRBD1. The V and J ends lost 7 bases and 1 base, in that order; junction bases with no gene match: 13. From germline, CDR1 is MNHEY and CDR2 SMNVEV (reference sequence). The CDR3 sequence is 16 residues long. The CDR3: CASTSLSRGPSYEQYF. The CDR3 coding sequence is TGTGCCAGCACCTCCCTGTCTAGGGGGCCTTCCTACGAGCAGTACTTC.

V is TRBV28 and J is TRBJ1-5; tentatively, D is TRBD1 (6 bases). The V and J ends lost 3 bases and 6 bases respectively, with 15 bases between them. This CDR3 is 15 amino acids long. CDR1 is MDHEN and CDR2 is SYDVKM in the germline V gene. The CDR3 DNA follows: TGTGCCAGCAGTTTGAACAGGGAGACAACTCAGCCCCAGCATTTT. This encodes CASSLNRETTQPQHF.

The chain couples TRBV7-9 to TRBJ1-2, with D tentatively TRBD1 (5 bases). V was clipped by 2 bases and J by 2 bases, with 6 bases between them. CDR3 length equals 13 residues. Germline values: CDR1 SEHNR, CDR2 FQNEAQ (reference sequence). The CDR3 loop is CASSLKGNYGYTF. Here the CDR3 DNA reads TGTGCCAGCAGCTTAAAGGGGAACTATGGCTACACCTTC.

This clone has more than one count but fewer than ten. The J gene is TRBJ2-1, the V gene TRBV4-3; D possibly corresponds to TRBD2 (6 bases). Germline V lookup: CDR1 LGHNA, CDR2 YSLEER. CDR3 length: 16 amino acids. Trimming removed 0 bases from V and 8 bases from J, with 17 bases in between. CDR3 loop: CASSQDRGLRGDEQFF. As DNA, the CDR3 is TGCGCCAGCAGCCAAGATAGGGGACTGCGCGGGGATGAGCAGTTCTTC.